This T cell receptor beta chain appears in the sequencing data of a study of cytomegalovirus exposure and HLA in healthy donors. Study findings and constraints: Relative to the approximately 700-donor mean, N-insertions were reportedly fewer in an Asian-associated ancestry cluster in a later analysis. A classifier reportedly called cytomegalovirus status with high sensitivity and specificity.

Details on this clone: What it binds is not known.

Healthy bone marrow donors supplied every sample. V lost 0 bases and J lost 4; bases outside the gene matches: 6. Germline loops: CDR1 LGHNA, CDR2 YNFKEQ. The CDR3 extends over 17 amino acids. The PCR made use of 60 Vbeta and 13 Jbeta primers. Libraries were prepared by immunoSEQ multiplex PCR; TCRdb keeps only in-frame clonotypes and omits some of them. The table has over 90,000 clones, approximately 70% seen once. The chain joins TRBV4-2 to TRBJ2-1; 10 bases match TRBD2. The TCR originated in a woman between 50 and 59 years old in good health and CMV-seropositive. Sequencing used PBMCs. The CDR3 reads CASSQDPGLAAYNEQFF. The CDR3 DNA is TGTGCCAGCAGCCAAGATCCTGGACTAGCGGCTTACAATGAGCAGTTCTTC.